The source of this TCR beta chain is a study of beta chain features in type 1 diabetes. As concerns this clone: The antigen is undetermined.

Donors underwent one heparinised blood draw, around 100 mL on average. The isolated RNA, all of it, was reverse transcribed, so expressed TCRB transcripts were what got sequenced. Only in-frame clones appear in the TCRdb table, and some are missing; sequencing was by immunoSEQ multiplex PCR. The data contain 35,000 to 45,000 clones, about 68% of them singletons. Whole-study findings and limits: Researchers cautioned that cDNA sequencing could over-represent cells with high TCR expression. Shortening that was moderate but significant affected the TCRB CDR3s of Type 1 diabetes patients in all four CD4+ subsets.

The receptor was isolated from a man aged 25-40 years with type 1 diabetes. Some clones in this sample may be carry-over from other donors' samples. Sample: Tregs from blood.

CDR3 DNA sequence: TGTGCCAGCAGCAAGGACCGGCGGGAGGGCTACACCTTC. Its translation is CASSKDRREGYTF. J is TRBJ1-2 and V is TRBV7-3; no clear D gene. Per the germline V gene, CDR1 is SGHTA and CDR2 is FQGTGA. This CDR3 comprises 13 residues. V lost 5 bases and J lost 8, with 15 bases in between.